This TCR beta chain emerged from a study of blood T cell repertoires in COVID-19 (dated by TCRdb to the early 2020s). About the study as a whole: Samples covering the acute and convalescent phases of COVID-19 were provided by collaborators in the United States, Italy and Spain. The prospective study material was composed of cDNA or gDNA derived from T cells, B-cell-depleted T cells, or PBMCs. Deeply sampled blood TCRbeta repertoires from subjects exposed to, actively infected with, or recovered from COVID-19 were included in the dataset. The repertoires were made available in a free public database intended to serve as a resource for research on the immune response to SARS-CoV-2. The samples were drawn from the first 160 participants of the ongoing ImmuneRACE study and from under 1,500 subjects provided by 6 global collaborators. A de-identified subject ID, COVID-19 status, age in years and sex were almost always included in the sample metadata. HLA class I and class II types, where available, came from metadata supplied by the sample provider rather than from assay-based typing. Overall results and qualifications from the work: How much clinical and demographic metadata was included differed by source and by participant, and the metadata was provided uncurated.

Whole blood was collected in K2EDTA tubes by collaborating institutions according to the institutions' own protocols. For TCRbeta analysis, collaborators shipped samples as frozen whole blood, isolated PBMCs, or DNA extracted from either of those sample types. The germline V gene (reference sequence) supplies CDR1 LNHDA and CDR2 SQIVND. Reading from cysteine to phenylalanine, the CDR3 counts 18 amino acids. Only the CDR3 region is kept as DNA, spanning 54 bases read in frame from base 1. V has 8 bases trimmed and J has 3 bases trimmed; junction bases matching no gene number 21. Comment on this clone: It lacks a known antigen. Base qualities were left out, and no much larger clone turns up one base away.

TCRbeta CDR3 regions were amplified from genomic DNA by means of the immunoSEQ Assay, a bias-controlled multiplex PCR. The published analysis was carried out like this. Nucleated cell counts per sample were estimated from amplification of reference gene primers within the assay. To quantify the absolute abundance of each unique TCRbeta CDR3 rearrangement, sequence reads were collapsed and filtered. For each sample, productive Simpson clonality was calculated as the square root of Simpson's diversity index across productive rearrangements. TCRdb retrieved this table from immuneACCESS and kept in-frame rearrangements only. Not all clones are present; in checked studies, unresolved V genes account for under half, and no reason is known for the remainder. From that table come the V and J calls and clone size; the DNA was used to work out D and trimming. The sample table records 350,000 or so clones; around 88% of these occur just once. The ten biggest clones cover about 2.7% of the sample.

The source is a young man with active or convalescent COVID-19. The sample taken for sequencing was peripheral blood. The rearranged chain carries TRBV19 and TRBJ1-2, and 7 bases in between align with TRBD1. Read as DNA, the sequence is TGTGCCAGTGGCGGGACGGGGGACAGCCATGTTATCGACTATGGCTACACCTTC. Its protein product is CASGGTGDSHVIDYGYTF.